This TCR beta chain was recovered during a study of Graves' ophthalmopathy and Graves' hyperthyroidism. Certain patients, namely those with other autoimmune diseases, uncontrolled infections, pregnancy or lactation, were excluded. Orbital computed tomography, together with clinical symptoms, serum thyroxine, TRAb and thyroid ultrasound, was used for diagnosis. PBMCs were isolated by Ficoll-Paque density gradient centrifugation, using about 10 ml of fresh peripheral blood as the starting material. CDR3 size: 11 residues. V was clipped by 5 bases and J by 11 bases, with 10 bases between them. CDR1 is SGHAT, CDR2 FQNNGV, per germline. RNA transcripts served as template for amplifying TCR beta CDR3 sequences. Investigators did first-round RT-PCR with HTBI primers, then second-round multiplex PCR. TCRdb reprocessed the multiplex PCR reads with MiXCR, giving one entry per CDR3 protein. The data contain about 240,000 distinct CDR3 sequences, 40% to 50% of them singletons.

The rearrangement links TRBV11-2 to TRBJ2-1; D might be TRBD1 or TRBD2, each matching 5 bases. The clonotype originates from an adult man with Graves' ophthalmopathy. The sequenced material came from peripheral blood. CDR3 in DNA: TGTGCCAGCAGCCCCTGGGGACAGCAGTTCTTC. Translating it yields CASSPWGQQFF.